The present T cell receptor beta chain was sequenced within a study of cytotoxic CD8 clonotypes in ibrutinib-treated CLL. General study results and limits: For progressing versus sustained-remission patients, sampling times were not the same. Clonality was elevated at ibrutinib response and had returned toward baseline at progression.

V was cut by 0 bases and J by 5 bases, with 14 bases left in between. CDR3 length: 16 residues. CDR1 is LNHDA and CDR2 is SQIVND in the germline V gene (reference sequence). About this clone itself: What it recognizes is unknown.

Clones were read by immunoSEQ multiplex PCR, and TCRdb kept only the in-frame ones, dropping some. This sample carries around 150,000 clones, over 75% of them seen once, and the ten largest clones take approximately 3%. The chain links TRBV19 to TRBJ1-5, with D hard to call. The sample was PBMCs, taken at disease progression, from a patient treated with ibrutinib. The receptor's source is a human donor with chronic lymphocytic leukemia. CDR3 in DNA: TGTGCCAGTAGTATAGAGGCCGTCACTAATTATCAGCCCCAGCATTTT. It yields the protein CASSIEAVTNYQPQHF. The whole variable domain, remainder taken from reference TRBV19 and TRBJ1-5, is DGGITQSPKYLFRKEGQNVTLSCEQNLNHDAMYWYRQDPGQGLRLIYYSQIVNDFQKGDIAEGYSVSREKKESFPLTVTSAQKNPTAFYLCASSIEAVTNYQPQHFGDGTRLSIL.